This TCR beta chain was obtained from a study of T-cell memory formation after mild COVID-19 (dated by TCRdb to 2020 to 2023). Turning to the overall study: TCR sequence clusters from the two donors were found to be largely donor specific. Longitudinal TCRalpha and TCRbeta repertoire sequencing tracked T-cell clones expanding and contracting after mild COVID-19 in a couple of donors. Two young, previously healthy adult volunteers, one female and one male, were included in the cohort.

Ficoll-Paque density gradient centrifugation was the method used to isolate PBMCs. V loses 3 bases at its end and J loses 7 bases; junction bases beyond the gene matches: 6. Inclusive of the bounding cysteine and phenylalanine, the CDR3 is 14 residues long. Only the CDR3 portion is preserved as DNA: 42 bases, with reading frame beginning at the first base. Data came from an Illumina NovaSeq 6000. cDNA libraries for TCRalpha and TCRbeta were prepared by 5'RACE using constant-segment primers, with sample barcodes and unique molecular identifiers added. Trizol reagent was used to extract RNA from every sample. Amplification of the libraries took two PCR steps, and the second step added a second sample barcode plus Illumina TruSeq adapters. Sequencing of libraries was performed on an Illumina NovaSeq with 2 x 150 bp paired-end reads. From the authors' description of their analysis: The reads were demultiplexed and collapsed into UMI-guided consensus sequences using migec v1.2.7. Using mixcr v2.1.11, UMI consensuses were aligned to TRA and TRB V and J templates and then assembled into clonotypes. Clonotypes were classified as expanded or contracted when called significant by both edgeR and NoisET, with noise models trained on biological replicates. For edgeR calls, the thresholds were a false discovery rate-adjusted p below 0.01 and a log2 fold-change of 1. As an exploratory analysis of dynamics, max-normalized trajectories of the 1000 most abundant clonotypes were examined by PCA with hierarchical clustering. Each responding clone was given a CD4 or CD8 phenotype based on the CD4+ and CD8+ repertoires, which had been sequenced separately. The public reads were quality trimmed at Q25 with fastp and then assembled into clones with MiXCR by TCRdb, keeping productive beta chains. When rows share a CDR3 protein, they turn into one entry using the most common DNA and genes. The V and J calls and clone size are TCRdb's, not the authors'. For this sample the table gives 200,000 to 250,000 distinct CDR3 sequences, of which around 10% were detected only once. Together, the top ten hold around 23% of the sample.

The paper's findings and limits, for the study overall: From day 15 to 85, contracting clones showed balanced CD4/CD8 phenotypes, whereas a second wave of clones that expanded from day 15 to 37 leaned towards CD4+. Some responding clones were detected in pre-infection memory, suggesting pre-existing cross-reactive memory T cells joined the SARS-CoV-2 response. SARS-CoV-2 specificity of the second-wave clones peaking on day 37 was not confirmed. Contracting CD4+ clones appeared mostly in the CM and EM memory subsets, whereas CD8+ clones were enriched in EMRA. Only two mild cases were covered in the study, and larger cohorts including severe cases with pre-infection samples were considered necessary.

Notes on this clonotype: The antigen this receptor binds is unknown. Per-nucleotide qualities are absent, and no much larger clonotype sits a single base away.

Sequenced material: PBMCs or a T cell subset sorted from them (not recorded which). The source of this sequence is a man younger than 30 who had mild COVID-19 (a few samples of this study predate the infection). The sample titles of this study are shuffled in the database, so cell type and time point are left out; the donor was told from shared clones. The rearrangement combines TRBV12-3 or TRBV12-4 with TRBJ1-1; TRBD1 aligns with 9 central bases. The CDR3 has the sequence CASSFGDRADEAFF. DNA sequence: TGTGCCAGCAGTTTCGGGGACAGGGCTGATGAAGCTTTCTTT.